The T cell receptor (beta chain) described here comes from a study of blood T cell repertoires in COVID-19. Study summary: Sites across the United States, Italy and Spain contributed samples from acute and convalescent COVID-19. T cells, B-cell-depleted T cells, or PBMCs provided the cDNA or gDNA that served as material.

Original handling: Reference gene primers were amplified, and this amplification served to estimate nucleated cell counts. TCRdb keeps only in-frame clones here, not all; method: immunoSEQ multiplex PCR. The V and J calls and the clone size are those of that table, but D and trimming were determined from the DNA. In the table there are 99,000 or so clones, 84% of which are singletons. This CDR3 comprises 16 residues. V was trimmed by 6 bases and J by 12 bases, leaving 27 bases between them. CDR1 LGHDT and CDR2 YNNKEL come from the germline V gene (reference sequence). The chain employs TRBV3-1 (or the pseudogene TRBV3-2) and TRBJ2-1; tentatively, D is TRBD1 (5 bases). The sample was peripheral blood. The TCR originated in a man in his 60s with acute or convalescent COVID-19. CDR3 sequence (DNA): TGTGCCAGCAGTCTGGTTCAGAGGACCACTCTGCAGGGGCAGTTCTTC. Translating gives CASSLVQRTTLQGQFF.